Below, 16 T cell receptor beta chains from the same sample are listed, as sequenced in a study of OX40 agonist ivuxolimab in advanced cancers. TCRdb's table, derived via immunoSEQ multiplex PCR, lists solely in-frame clones and lacks some. The sample holds more than 50,000 clones, over 75% seen once. Sequencing used CD4+ or CD8+ T cells sorted from blood, obtained in a trial of the OX40 agonist ivuxolimab. These receptors all stem from an adult with an advanced solid tumor such as melanoma, head and neck, liver or kidney cancer.

The rearrangement joins TRBV18 to TRBJ2-7; D unresolved. Trimming shortened V by 6 bases and J by 5 bases, and 17 bases separated the two germline ends. This CDR3 spans 14 amino acids. Germline V gives CDR1 KGHSH, CDR2 LQKENI. CDR3 bases: TGTGCCAGCTCCCAAAGGACCCCTGGGAACGAGCAGTACTTC. As protein: CASSQRTPGNEQYF.

The chain joins TRBV19 to TRBJ1-3; TRBD1 matches 8 bases. The CDR3 has 14 residues. V shed 8 bases, J shed 2 bases, and the junction held 5 bases outside the gene matches. CDR1 and CDR2 from the germline V gene are LNHDA and SQIVND (reference sequence). Here the CDR3 DNA reads TGTGCCAGTTGGGGACAGGTACCTGGAAACACCATATATTTT. Its protein product is CASWGQVPGNTIYF.

The chain is built from TRBV5-5 and TRBJ2-3; the match to TRBD2 covers 8 bases. The CDR3 totals 14 residues. Germline trimming cut 4 bases from V and 2 bases from J; bases unmatched to any gene: 3. Germline V gene sequence: CDR1 SGHKS, CDR2 YYEKEE (reference sequence). The DNA for the CDR3 is TGTGCCAGCAGCCCGCGGGGGGACACAGATACGCAGTATTTT. Amino acids: CASSPRGDTDTQYF.

V is TRBV7-2 and J is TRBJ2-3, with 8 bases fitting TRBD2. Germline V lookup: CDR1 SGHTA, CDR2 FQGNSA. J lost 0 bases, V lost 6 bases, and 11 bases had no gene match. The CDR3 covers 17 residues. Here the CDR3 reads CASRKTSGQSSTDTQYF. In nucleotides, the CDR3 is TGTGCCAGCAGGAAAACTAGCGGACAATCTAGCACAGATACGCAGTATTTT.

This chain links TRBV7-6 with TRBJ2-2, with TRBD2 as a possible D gene (5 bases). CDR3 length equals 17 residues. Germline V gives CDR1 SGHVS, CDR2 FNYEAQ. V lost 1 base and J lost 5, with 17 bases in between. The CDR3 reads CASSLVRVGVGTGELFF. The CDR3, as DNA: TGTGCCAGCAGCTTAGTCCGGGTGGGAGTAGGTACCGGGGAGCTGTTTTTT.

The chain is built from TRBV29-1 and TRBJ1-3; D gene unclear. The ends were cut back, 4 bases at V and 0 bases at J, with 7 bases in the middle. Germline CDR1 SQVTM, CDR2 ANQGSEA. This CDR3 contains 13 residues. The CDR3 DNA follows: TGCAGCGTTGTATTAAACTCTGGAAACACCATATATTTT. Protein sequence: CSVVLNSGNTIYF.

The rearrangement links TRBV28 to TRBJ1-5; 8 bases align to TRBD1. Germline lookup yields CDR1 MDHEN and CDR2 SYDVKM. Unmatched junction bases numbered 12, after V lost 7 bases and J lost 7 bases. The CDR3 is 15 amino acids. CDR3 nucleotides: TGTGCCAGCACCCCCGTAGGACAGGGATGGCAGCCCCAGCATTTT. Protein product: CASTPVGQGWQPQHF. Variable domain in full (rest from reference TRBV28 and TRBJ1-5): DVKVTQSSRYLVKRTGEKVFLECVQDMDHENMFWYRQDPGLGLRLIYFSYDVKMKEKGDIPEGYSVSREKKERFSLILESASTNQTSMYLCASTPVGQGWQPQHFGDGTRLSIL.

This clone was found a few times. This chain links TRBV5-8 with TRBJ2-1; D possibly uses TRBD1 or TRBD2 (6 bases each). The CDR3 extends over 15 amino acids. Germline V CDR1 and CDR2: SGHTS, YDEGEE. With 2 bases removed from V and 2 bases from J, the gap between germline ends came to 11 bases. The CDR3 nucleotides read TGTGCCAGCAGCTTAGATCGGGGGCCCTACAATGAGCAGTTCTTC. This gives the protein CASSLDRGPYNEQFF.

The chain carries TRBV9 and TRBJ2-2; D is possibly TRBD2 (5 bases). The CDR3 has 15 amino acids. Trimming pared 0 bases from V and 6 bases from J, leaving 12 bases between. Germline assignment: CDR1 SGDLS and CDR2 YYNGEE. The CDR3 bases are TGTGCCAGCAGCGTAGGTCCGGGGAGCGCCGGGGAGCTGTTTTTT. It translates to CASSVGPGSAGELFF.

The chain links TRBV5-5 to TRBJ2-5; TRBD2 is a possible D gene (7 bases). The germline V gene encodes CDR1 SGHKS and CDR2 YYEKEE (reference sequence). There are 15 residues in the CDR3. The V and J ends lost 6 bases and 0 bases respectively, with 15 bases between them. The CDR3 DNA reads as TGTGCCAGCATCCGGGGGGCAGGCAACCAAGAGACCCAGTACTTC. Its protein product is CASIRGAGNQETQYF.

Only a few counts were recorded for this clone. This sequence joins TRBV7-8 and TRBJ2-3; 7 bases align to TRBD2. V was clipped by 1 base and J by 13 bases; unmatched bases: 8. Germline V gene sequence: CDR1 SGHVS, CDR2 FQNEAQ. There are 13 residues in the CDR3. Here the CDR3 reads CASSLGLGGGKYF. The CDR3 coding sequence is TGTGCCAGCAGCTTAGGTCTCGGGGGAGGGAAGTATTTT.

The genes are TRBV6-5 and TRBJ2-5; no firm D call. The J call may be incorrect, as the DNA end agrees better with TRBJ2-7. The CDR3 has 13 residues. Germline V gene sequence: CDR1 MNHEY, CDR2 SVGAGI. This chain's CDR3 is CASSPDTPYEQYF. In DNA, the CDR3 is TGTGCCAGCAGCCCTGACACGCCTTACGAGCAGTACTTC.

The V gene is TRBV29-1, the J gene TRBJ1-2, with D possibly being TRBD1 (6 bases). The CDR3 contains 12 residues. Deletions cut 6 bases from V and 2 bases from J, with 10 bases between. Looked up from germline, CDR1 is SQVTM and CDR2 is ANQGSEA. CDR3 amino acids: CSVDSLNYGYTF. CDR3 DNA sequence: TGCAGCGTGGACAGCTTAAACTATGGCTACACCTTC. The full variable domain, completed using reference TRBV29-1 and TRBJ1-2, is SAVISQKPSRDICQRGTSLTIQCQVDSQVTMMFWYRQQPGQSLTLIATANQGSEATYESGFVIDKFPISRPNLTFSTLTVSNMSPEDSSIYLCSVDSLNYGYTFGSGTRLTVV.

The chain is built from TRBV6-9 and TRBJ2-2; the match to TRBD2 covers 9 bases. Germline assignment: CDR1 MNHGY and CDR2 SVAAGI. V shed 7 bases and J 1 base; nucleotides not matched to a gene: 4. This CDR3 is 15 amino acids long. Written as DNA, the CDR3 is TGTGCCAGCACCCCACTAGCGGGGAACACCGGGGAGCTGTTTTTT. It is translated as CASTPLAGNTGELFF.

The rearrangement links TRBV28 to TRBJ2-1; D may be TRBD1 or TRBD2 (5 bases each). V gave up 1 base and J gave up 2 bases, with 9 bases separating them. Germline lookup yields CDR1 MDHEN and CDR2 SYDVKM. The CDR3 spans 15 residues. The CDR3 sequence: CASSLSGTAYNEQFF. The CDR3 DNA follows: TGTGCCAGCAGTTTATCGGGGACCGCCTACAATGAGCAGTTCTTC.

Worth noting for this clone: Within the sample, other DNA sequences also encode this same CDR3. This chain joins TRBV6-5 and TRBJ1-1; possible D gene TRBD1, 6 bases. The CDR3 length is 14 residues. V was cut by 4 bases and J by 3 bases, with 12 bases left in between. From germline, CDR1 is MNHEY and CDR2 SVGAGI. The CDR3 protein is CASSSGQRYTEAFF. DNA for the CDR3: TGTGCCAGCAGTTCCGGACAGCGGTACACTGAAGCTTTCTTT.